The sequence of this TCR beta chain was determined in a study of identical twins. TCRdb ran MiXCR on the 5' RACE reads and lists one entry per CDR3 protein. The sample has some 260,000 distinct CDR3 sequences, about an eighth seen once; the top ten hold around 8.9%. Germline lookup yields CDR1 MNHNS and CDR2 SASEGT. This CDR3 has 15 residues. V lost 1 base, J lost 5 bases, and 14 bases lay in between. Source material: memory (CD45RO+) T cells sorted from blood. The gene calls are TRBV6-1 and TRBJ1-2; tentatively, D is TRBD1 (5 bases). The source is a woman aged 18-29 years in good health. CDR3 sequence reads: CASSEGPGPQYGYTF. DNA for the CDR3: TGTGCCAGCAGTGAAGGCCCAGGGCCCCAGTATGGCTACACCTTC.